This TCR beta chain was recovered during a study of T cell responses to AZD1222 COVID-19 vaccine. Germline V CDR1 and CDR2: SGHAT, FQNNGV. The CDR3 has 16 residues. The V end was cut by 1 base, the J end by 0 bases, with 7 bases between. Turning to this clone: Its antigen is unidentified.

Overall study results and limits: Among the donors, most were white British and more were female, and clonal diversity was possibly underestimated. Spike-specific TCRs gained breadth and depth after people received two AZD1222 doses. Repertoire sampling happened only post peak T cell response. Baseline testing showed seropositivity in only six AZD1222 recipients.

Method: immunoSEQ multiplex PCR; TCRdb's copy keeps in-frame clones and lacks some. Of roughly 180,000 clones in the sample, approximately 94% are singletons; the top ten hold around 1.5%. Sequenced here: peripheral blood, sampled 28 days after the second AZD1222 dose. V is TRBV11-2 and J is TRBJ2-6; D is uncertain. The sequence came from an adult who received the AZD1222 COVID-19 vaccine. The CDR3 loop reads CASSLAPTSGANVLTF. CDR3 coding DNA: TGTGCCAGCAGCTTAGCCCCGACCTCTGGGGCCAACGTCCTGACTTTC.